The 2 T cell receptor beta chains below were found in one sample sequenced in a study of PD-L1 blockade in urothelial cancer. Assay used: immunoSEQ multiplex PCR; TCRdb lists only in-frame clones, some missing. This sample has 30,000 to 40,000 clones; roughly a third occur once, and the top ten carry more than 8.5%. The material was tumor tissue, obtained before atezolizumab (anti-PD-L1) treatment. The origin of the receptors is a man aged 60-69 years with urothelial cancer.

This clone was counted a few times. DNA for the CDR3: TGTGCCAGTACCCAGGAGGATTGGGCTGGCTACACCTTC. This codes for CASTQEDWAGYTF. The chain combines TRBV19 with TRBJ1-2; the D is unclear. From germline, CDR1 is LNHDA and CDR2 SQIVND (reference sequence). The CDR3 is made up of 13 amino acids. Trimming took 7 bases from V and 7 from J, leaving 16 bases between them.

CDR3 sequence: CASSPGRISGNTIYF. The CDR3 DNA is TGTGCCAGTAGTCCTGGACGCATCTCTGGAAACACCATATATTTT. The chain has TRBV19 and TRBJ1-3, with D uncertain. V lost 5 bases and J lost 0, with 11 bases in between. From germline, CDR1 is LNHDA and CDR2 SQIVND (reference sequence). The CDR3 has 15 amino acids.